This T cell receptor (beta chain) was recorded in a study of CD8+ T cells in alopecia areata. The CDR3 runs 11 residues. Trimming took 7 bases from V and 9 from J, leaving 10 bases between them. Per the germline V gene, CDR1 is LNHDA and CDR2 is SQIVND (reference sequence). RNA was extracted and reverse transcribed into cDNA as the sequencing template. The assay was immunoSEQ multiplex PCR, and TCRdb's table has in-frame clones only and misses some. Here the sample spans some 210,000 clones, about 53% being singletons. This clone was recorded at least ten times. Its antigen is not known. Study outcomes and limitations: Sequence data from scalp samples additionally include resident alphabeta T cells of normal skin.

Peripheral blood samples and lesional scalp punch biopsies were obtained from alopecia areata patients. This rearrangement joins TRBV19 to TRBJ2-1; D not certain. The sample was CD4+ T cells sorted from blood, taken at week 0. The TCR comes from a human donor with alopecia areata. The CDR3 DNA follows: TGTGCCAGTAAGAAGGGAAGTGAGCAGTTCTTC. This gives the protein CASKKGSEQFF.